These 7 T cell receptor beta chains came from one sample sequenced in a study of blood T cell repertoires in COVID-19. The data were produced by immunoSEQ multiplex PCR, yet TCRdb's version contains in-frame clones alone and is incomplete. This sample has approximately 140,000 clones; approximately 91% occur once, and the top ten carry over 9.5%. Specimen: peripheral blood. Receptors originate from a man in his fifties or sixties with active or convalescent COVID-19.

The J gene is TRBJ1-2, the V gene TRBV11-1, with TRBD1 as a possible D gene (5 bases). CDR1 and CDR2 (germline): SGHAT, FQDESV (reference sequence). Trimming shortened V by 5 bases and J by 5 bases, and 9 bases separated the two germline ends. The CDR3 is 12 amino acids. The CDR3, as DNA: TGTGCCAGCAGCGACAGTGATTATGGCTACACCTTC. It encodes CASSDSDYGYTF. The full variable domain, in which reference TRBV11-1 and TRBJ1-2 provide the parts outside the CDR3, is EAEVAQSPRYKITEKSQAVAFWCDPISGHATLYWYRQILGQGPELLVQFQDESVVDDSQLPKDRFSAERLKGVDSTLKIQPAELGDSAMYLCASSDSDYGYTFGSGTRLTVV.

This chain joins TRBV2 and TRBJ1-4, with 7 bases identical to TRBD1. There are 15 residues in the CDR3. Losses at the gene ends were 6 bases for V and 4 bases for J; bases not matched to a gene: 8. Germline assignment: CDR1 SNHLY and CDR2 FYNNEI. This chain's CDR3 is CASRARQGLNEKLFF. The DNA for the CDR3 is TGTGCCAGCAGAGCCAGACAGGGACTTAATGAAAAACTGTTTTTT.

The genes are TRBV30 and TRBJ2-1; D not resolved. Trimming cost V 1 base and J 5 bases, with 6 bases left between them. Germline CDR1 and CDR2: GTSNPN and SVGIG (reference sequence). The CDR3 has 12 residues. CDR3 DNA: TGTGCCTGGAGTGCTAGGAACAATGAGCAGTTCTTC. This gives the protein CAWSARNNEQFF.

The chain combines TRBV9 with TRBJ2-7; 7 bases match TRBD2. Per germline, CDR1 SGDLS and CDR2 YYNGEE. The CDR3 has 16 amino acids. With 0 bases clipped from V and 1 base from J, the junction kept 7 bases outside the gene matches. As DNA, the CDR3 is TGTGCCAGCAGCGTAGGGGCAGGACTAGTGTCCTACGAGCAGTACTTC. This codes for CASSVGAGLVSYEQYF. The full variable domain, its missing parts supplied by reference TRBV9 and TRBJ2-7, is DSGVTQTPKHLITATGQRVTLRCSPRSGDLSVYWYQQSLDQGLQFLIQYYNGEERAKGNILERFSAQQFPDLHSELNLSSLELGDSALYFCASSVGAGLVSYEQYFGPGTRLTVT.

This sequence joins TRBV11-2 and TRBJ1-1; TRBD1 might be the D (5 bases). V was shortened by 3 bases and J by 6 bases, with 14 bases between the two germline ends. The length of the CDR3 is 14 residues. The germline gives CDR1 SGHAT, CDR2 FQNNGV. The CDR3 region is CASSFGGIGAEAFF. CDR3 in DNA: TGTGCCAGCAGCTTTGGGGGGATTGGCGCTGAAGCTTTCTTT.

The J gene is TRBJ1-5, the V gene TRBV28; D possibly corresponds to TRBD1 (5 bases). CDR3 length equals 15 residues. The germline V gene has CDR1 MDHEN and CDR2 SYDVKM. V was clipped by 2 bases and J by 4 bases, with 12 bases between them. The CDR3 here is CASSLLSGDNQPQHF. CDR3 coding DNA: TGTGCCAGCAGTTTACTGTCGGGGGATAATCAGCCCCAGCATTTT.

As DNA, the CDR3 is TGTGCCAGTAGTACTCCGACTAGCGGGATAGGCAATGAGCAGTTCTTC. This encodes CASSTPTSGIGNEQFF. V and J are TRBV19 and TRBJ2-1, with 11 bases aligning to TRBD2. From germline, CDR1 is LNHDA and CDR2 SQIVND (reference sequence). V lost 4 bases to trimming and J lost 6 bases; unmatched junction nucleotides: 8. This CDR3 is built from 16 residues.